These T cell receptor beta chains were read from a single sample in a study of control samples from healthy donors and cancer patients. Profiled with immunoSEQ multiplex PCR; TCRdb holds only in-frame clones, not every one. This sample yields 75,000 to 95,000 clones, of which approximately 93% are seen a single time; nearly 1.5% belongs to the top ten. Sequenced: blood. The receptors originated from a young woman in good health. The CDR3 runs from the conserved cysteine through the conserved F or W. Each record gives: D gene, J gene, V gene, clone size, CDR3 DNA, CDR3 protein. D genes are given only for firm matches. A clone size is listed for some rows: how often the clone was seen (once, few, many), or a class if it is expanded.

d_gene: NA
j_gene: TRBJ1-5
v_gene: TRBV6-2/TRBV6-3
abundance: NA
CDR3nt: TGTGCCAGCAGTTACACGGTTCAGCCCCAGCATTTT
CDR3aa: CASSYTVQPQHF

d_gene: TRBD2
j_gene: TRBJ2-5
v_gene: TRBV7-8
abundance: NA
CDR3nt: TGTGCCAGCAGTTCCGGTTCTTGGGGGGGGGAGACCCAGTACTTC
CDR3aa: CASSSGSWGGETQYF

d_gene: TRBD2
j_gene: TRBJ2-5
v_gene: TRBV2
abundance: NA
CDR3nt: TGTGCCAGCAGTGGAGAAGCGGGAGGGCTCCGGGAGACCCAGTACTTC
CDR3aa: CASSGEAGGLRETQYF

d_gene: NA
j_gene: TRBJ1-1
v_gene: TRBV24-1
abundance: once
CDR3nt: TGTGCCACCAGTGATCCCAGGGTTTCAGGGACTGAAGCTTTCTTT
CDR3aa: CATSDPRVSGTEAFF

d_gene: TRBD1
j_gene: TRBJ1-5
v_gene: TRBV2
abundance: NA
CDR3nt: TGTGCCAGCAGCGCGGGACAGTCGGGAAATCAGCCCCAGCATTTT
CDR3aa: CASSAGQSGNQPQHF

d_gene: NA
j_gene: TRBJ2-7
v_gene: TRBV9
abundance: NA
CDR3nt: TGTGCCAGCAGCACCCCCAAGGGGGAAGGGGGAGCCTACGAGCAGTACTTC
CDR3aa: CASSTPKGEGGAYEQYF

d_gene: TRBD1
j_gene: TRBJ2-1
v_gene: TRBV6-6
abundance: NA
CDR3nt: TGTGCCAGCAGGACACCTACAGGGGGCCTTTACAATGAGCAGTTCTTC
CDR3aa: CASRTPTGGLYNEQFF

d_gene: NA
j_gene: TRBJ2-7
v_gene: TRBV27
abundance: NA
CDR3nt: TGTGCCAGCAGTTTAAGGGACGGGAGACTGTACGAGCAGTACTTC
CDR3aa: CASSLRDGRLYEQYF

d_gene: NA
j_gene: TRBJ1-2
v_gene: TRBV6-1
abundance: NA
CDR3nt: TGTGCCAGCAGTGAAAGGGACTATGGCTACACCTTC
CDR3aa: CASSERDYGYTF

d_gene: NA
j_gene: TRBJ1-1
v_gene: TRBV6-6
abundance: NA
CDR3nt: TGTGCCAGCAGTTACGGGCCAGCGGGCGCTTTCTTT
CDR3aa: CASSYGPAGAFF

d_gene: NA
j_gene: TRBJ2-3
v_gene: TRBV7-9
abundance: NA
CDR3nt: TGTGCCAGCAGCTTCCGGTCGGACAGCACAGATACGCAGTATTTT
CDR3aa: CASSFRSDSTDTQYF

d_gene: NA
j_gene: TRBJ1-5
v_gene: TRBV19
abundance: NA
CDR3nt: TGTGCCAGTAGGCCGATGCTACAGGGTTTGCGTCAGCCCCAGCATTTT
CDR3aa: CASRPMLQGLRQPQHF

d_gene: NA
j_gene: TRBJ2-7
v_gene: TRBV5-8
abundance: NA
CDR3nt: TGTGCCAGCAGCTTCCCCGGGACTTGGAACTACGAGCAGTACTTC
CDR3aa: CASSFPGTWNYEQYF

d_gene: NA
j_gene: TRBJ1-3
v_gene: TRBV7-9
abundance: NA
CDR3nt: TGTGCCAGCAGCTTAGGCTCTGGAAACACCATATATTTT
CDR3aa: CASSLGSGNTIYF

d_gene: NA
j_gene: TRBJ1-2
v_gene: TRBV28
abundance: NA
CDR3nt: TGTGCCAGCAGCCCCGAGACCGACCGCTATGGCTACACCTTC
CDR3aa: CASSPETDRYGYTF

d_gene: NA
j_gene: TRBJ2-1
v_gene: TRBV18
abundance: few
CDR3nt: TGTGCCAGCTCACCGACCGGGACCCAAAACAATGAGCAGTTCTTC
CDR3aa: CASSPTGTQNNEQFF

d_gene: TRBD2
j_gene: TRBJ2-7
v_gene: TRBV4-1
abundance: NA
CDR3nt: TGCGCCAGCAGTCACACTCGCGACGGGGGGGGCTACGAGCAGTACTTC
CDR3aa: CASSHTRDGGGYEQYF

d_gene: NA
j_gene: TRBJ2-3
v_gene: TRBV6-1
abundance: NA
CDR3nt: TGTGCCAGCAGTGATTCAGGGGCCTCGAGCACAGATACGCAGTATTTT
CDR3aa: CASSDSGASSTDTQYF

d_gene: NA
j_gene: TRBJ1-1
v_gene: TRBV29-1
abundance: NA
CDR3nt: TGCAGCGTCGCCTCTCGAGGCAGGGTGGACACTGAAGCTTTCTTT
CDR3aa: CSVASRGRVDTEAFF

d_gene: TRBD2
j_gene: TRBJ2-1
v_gene: TRBV6-8
abundance: NA
CDR3nt: TGTGCCAGCAGCCAACCGGGACTAGCGGGAGGTACGCGAGGGGATGAGCAGTTCTTC
CDR3aa: CASSQPGLAGGTRGDEQFF